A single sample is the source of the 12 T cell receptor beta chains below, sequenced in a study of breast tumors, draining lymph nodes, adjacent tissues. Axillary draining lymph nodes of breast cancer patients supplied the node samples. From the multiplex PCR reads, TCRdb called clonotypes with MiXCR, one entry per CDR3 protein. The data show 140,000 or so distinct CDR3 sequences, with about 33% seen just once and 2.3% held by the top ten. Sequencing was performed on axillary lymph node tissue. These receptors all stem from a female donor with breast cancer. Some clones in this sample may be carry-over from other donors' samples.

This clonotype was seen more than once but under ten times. In DNA, the CDR3 is TGTGCCAGCAGTCACCCCGGGAAAAATGAGCAGTTCTTC. Translated, it gives CASSHPGKNEQFF. The rearrangement uses TRBV6-2 or TRBV6-3 and TRBJ2-1, with D possibly being TRBD2 (5 bases). The V end lost 5 bases, the J end lost 7 bases, and 12 bases lay between the germline ends. In germline, CDR1 is MNHEY, CDR2 SVGEGT. The CDR3 loop spans 13 amino acids.

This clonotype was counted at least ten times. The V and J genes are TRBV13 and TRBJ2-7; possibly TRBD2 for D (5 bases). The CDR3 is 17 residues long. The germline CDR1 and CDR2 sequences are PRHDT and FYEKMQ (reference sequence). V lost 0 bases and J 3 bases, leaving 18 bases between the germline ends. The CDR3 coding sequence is TGTGCCAGCAGCTTAGGTAGCCTCGGGTCAGGACTCTACGAGCAGTACTTC. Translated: CASSLGSLGSGLYEQYF. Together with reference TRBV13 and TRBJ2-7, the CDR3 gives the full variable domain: AAGVIQSPRHLIKEKRETATLKCYPIPRHDTVYWYQQGPGQDPQFLISFYEKMQSDKGSIPDRFSAQQFSDYHSELNMSSLELGDSALYFCASSLGSLGSGLYEQYFGPGTRLTVT.

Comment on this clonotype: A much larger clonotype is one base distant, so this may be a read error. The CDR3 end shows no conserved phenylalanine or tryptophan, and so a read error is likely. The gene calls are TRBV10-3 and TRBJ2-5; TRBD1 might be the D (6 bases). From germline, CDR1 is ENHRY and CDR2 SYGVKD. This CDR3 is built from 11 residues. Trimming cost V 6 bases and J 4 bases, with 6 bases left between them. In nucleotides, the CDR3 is TGTGCCATCAGGACAGGAGAGACCCAGTACCTC. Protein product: CAIRTGETQYL.

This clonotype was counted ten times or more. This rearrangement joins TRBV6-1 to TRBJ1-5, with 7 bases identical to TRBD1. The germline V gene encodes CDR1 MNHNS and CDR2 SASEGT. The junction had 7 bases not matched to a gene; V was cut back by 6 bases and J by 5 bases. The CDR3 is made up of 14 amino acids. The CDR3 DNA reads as TGTGCCAGCAGCCGCGCACAGGGGTATCAGCCCCAGCATTTT. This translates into CASSRAQGYQPQHF.

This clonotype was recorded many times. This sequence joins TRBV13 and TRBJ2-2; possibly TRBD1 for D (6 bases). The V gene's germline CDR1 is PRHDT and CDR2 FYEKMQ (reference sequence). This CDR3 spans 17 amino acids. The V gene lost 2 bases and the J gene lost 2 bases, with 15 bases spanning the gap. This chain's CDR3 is CASSLLSRTDNTGELFF. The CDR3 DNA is TGTGCCAGCAGCTTACTGTCCCGGACAGACAACACCGGGGAGCTGTTTTTT.

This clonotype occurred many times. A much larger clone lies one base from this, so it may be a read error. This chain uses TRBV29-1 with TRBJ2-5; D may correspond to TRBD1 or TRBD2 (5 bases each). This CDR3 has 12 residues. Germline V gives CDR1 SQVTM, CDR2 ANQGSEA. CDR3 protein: CSVGDWMETQCF. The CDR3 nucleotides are TGCAGCGTGGGGGATTGGATGGAGACCCAGTGCTTC.

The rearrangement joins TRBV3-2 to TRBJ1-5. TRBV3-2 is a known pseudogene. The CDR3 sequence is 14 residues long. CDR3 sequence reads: CASSQERGYGVGHF. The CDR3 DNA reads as TGTGCCAGCAGCCAAGAAAGAGGGTACGGCGTTGGGCATTTT.

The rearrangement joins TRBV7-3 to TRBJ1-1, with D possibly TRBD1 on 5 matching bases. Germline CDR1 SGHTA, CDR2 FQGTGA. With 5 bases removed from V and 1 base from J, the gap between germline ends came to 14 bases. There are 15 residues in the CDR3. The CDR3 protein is CASSPRRGGNTEAFF. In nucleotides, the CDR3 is TGTGCCAGCAGCCCAAGGCGGGGGGGGAACACTGAAGCTTTCTTT.

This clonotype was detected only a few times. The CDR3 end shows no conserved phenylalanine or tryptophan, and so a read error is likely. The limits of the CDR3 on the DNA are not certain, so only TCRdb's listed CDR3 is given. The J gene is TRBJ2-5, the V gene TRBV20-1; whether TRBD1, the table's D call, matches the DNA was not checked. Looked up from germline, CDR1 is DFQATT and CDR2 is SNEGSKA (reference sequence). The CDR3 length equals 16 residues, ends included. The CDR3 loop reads CSARDSSGKGQETQCL.

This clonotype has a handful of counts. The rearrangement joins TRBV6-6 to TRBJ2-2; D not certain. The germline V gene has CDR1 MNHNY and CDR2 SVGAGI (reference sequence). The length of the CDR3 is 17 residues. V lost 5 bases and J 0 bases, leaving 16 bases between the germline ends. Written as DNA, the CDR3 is TGTGCCAGCAGTCGGCCGACGGGTCGCTCGAACACCGGGGAGCTGTTTTTT. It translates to CASSRPTGRSNTGELFF.

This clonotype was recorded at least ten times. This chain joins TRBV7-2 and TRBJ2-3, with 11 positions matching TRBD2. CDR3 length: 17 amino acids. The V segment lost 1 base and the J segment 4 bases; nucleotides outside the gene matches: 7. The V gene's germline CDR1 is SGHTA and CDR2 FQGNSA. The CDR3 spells CASSLVLAGGQADTQYF. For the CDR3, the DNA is TGTGCCAGCAGCTTAGTTCTAGCGGGGGGTCAGGCAGATACGCAGTATTTT.

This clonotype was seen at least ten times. Here the CDR3 reads CASSREIDSRDTQYF. CDR3 bases: TGTGCCAGCAGCCGAGAAATTGACTCCAGAGATACGCAGTATTTT. The chain combines TRBV3-1 with TRBJ2-3; D is uncertain. This CDR3 comprises 15 residues. The V end lost 4 bases, the J end lost 5 bases, and 16 bases lay between the germline ends. Germline lookup yields CDR1 LGHDT and CDR2 YNNKEL (reference sequence).